One and the same sample provided the 5 T cell receptor beta chains below, sequenced in a study of shared clonotypes between healthy human individuals. Assay used: immunoSEQ multiplex PCR; TCRdb lists only in-frame clones, some missing. Of roughly 2.5 million clones in the sample, 85% to 95% were seen once. Material for sequencing was naive CD4+ T cells sorted from blood. Subset described: CD45RA+ positively selected. Receptors originate from a man aged 18 to 30 in good health.

CDR3 loop: CASSQGTGGAGNTIYF. In nucleotides, the CDR3 is TGTGCCAGCAGCCAAGGGACAGGGGGCGCTGGAAACACCATATATTTT. The chain has TRBV14 and TRBJ1-3, with TRBD1 identical over 11 bases. Germline V gives CDR1 SGHDN, CDR2 FVKESK. The CDR3 extends over 16 amino acids. Trimming removed 1 base from V and 2 bases from J; junction bases left unmatched: 1.

This chain connects TRBV18 to TRBJ2-3, with D maybe TRBD2 (5 bases). This CDR3 is 12 amino acids long. V dropped 2 bases and J dropped 10 bases, with 10 bases sitting between them. From germline, CDR1 is KGHSH and CDR2 LQKENI. The CDR3 sequence is CASSPIAEAQYF. The CDR3 DNA is TGTGCCAGCTCACCAATCGCGGAGGCGCAGTATTTT.

V is TRBV11-3 and J is TRBJ2-1, with 9 bases fitting TRBD1. There are 16 residues in the CDR3. Trimming removed 5 bases from V and 5 bases from J; junction bases left unmatched: 10. CDR1 is SGHNT and CDR2 is YENEEA in the germline V gene. CDR3 protein: CASSPNPGQGHNEQFF. The CDR3 DNA is TGTGCCAGCAGCCCGAATCCGGGACAGGGCCACAATGAGCAGTTCTTC.

This clone has only one observation. V gene TRBV7-2 combines with J gene TRBJ2-7; D might be TRBD2 (7 bases). This CDR3 comprises 16 residues. The ends were cut back, 5 bases at V and 4 bases at J, with 21 bases in the middle. Germline loops: CDR1 SGHTA, CDR2 FQGNSA. CDR3 residues: CASSTQSGGPLYEQYF. The DNA of the CDR3 is TGTGCCAGCAGCACCCAATCCGGGGGGCCCCTATACGAGCAGTACTTC.

The chain has TRBV5-4 and TRBJ1-1; 8 nucleotides align to TRBD1. The germline gives CDR1 SGHNT, CDR2 YYREEE (reference sequence). This CDR3 contains 15 residues. With 4 bases clipped from V and 1 base from J, the junction kept 6 bases outside the gene matches. This chain's CDR3 is CASSRNRGENTEAFF. The CDR3 DNA sequence: TGTGCCAGCAGCCGCAACAGGGGGGAGAACACTGAAGCTTTCTTT.